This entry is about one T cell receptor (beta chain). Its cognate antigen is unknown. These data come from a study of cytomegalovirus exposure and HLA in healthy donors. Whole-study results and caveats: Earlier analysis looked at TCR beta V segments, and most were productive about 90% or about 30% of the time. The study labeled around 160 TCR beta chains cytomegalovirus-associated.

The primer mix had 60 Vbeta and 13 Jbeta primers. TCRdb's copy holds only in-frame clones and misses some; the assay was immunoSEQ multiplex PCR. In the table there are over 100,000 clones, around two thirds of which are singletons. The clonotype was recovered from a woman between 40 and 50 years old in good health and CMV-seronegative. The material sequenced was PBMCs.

The CDR3 here is CASSSLNEQFF. CDR3 DNA: TGTGCCAGCAGCTCCCTCAATGAGCAGTTCTTC. The genes are TRBV7-9 and TRBJ2-1; D gene ambiguous. Germline CDR1 reads SEHNR; CDR2 reads FQNEAQ (reference sequence). The CDR3 consists of 11 residues. Trimming cost V 4 bases and J 6 bases, with 4 bases left between them.